A single sample gave rise to the 22 T cell receptor beta chains below, sequenced in a study of blood T cells in healthy people across ages. Primed by a sample-barcoded 5' primer and a J-beta primer mix, a second PCR proceeded for about 6 to 11 cycles. TCRdb re-analysed the 5' RACE reads in MiXCR, keeping a single row per CDR3 protein. Here the sample spans fewer than 600,000 distinct CDR3 sequences, around 27% being singletons. This sample was shared with a second study, whose subject was T cells of mothers and their children.

The sample was blood. The receptor set was obtained from a boy between 2 and 10 years old in good health.

The CDR3 reads CASSGRNWRQFF. CDR3 in DNA: TGTGCCAGCAGCGGACGTAATTGGCGGCAGTTCTTC. This chain links TRBV7-2 with TRBJ2-1; D remains unclear. The V and J ends lost 5 bases and 12 bases respectively, with 14 bases between them. The CDR3 covers 12 residues. Germline V CDR1 and CDR2: SGHTA, FQGNSA.

This clonotype was detected a few times. V is TRBV7-9 and J is TRBJ2-4; D gene uncertain. CDR3 length equals 14 residues. V was pared by 5 bases and J by 6 bases, with 14 bases between. Per germline, CDR1 SEHNR and CDR2 FQNEAQ (reference sequence). CDR3 in DNA: TGTGCCAGCAGCCCACCCAGGAGATTAAACATTCAGTACTTC. Translation: CASSPPRRLNIQYF.

This clonotype was seen only a few times. The genes are TRBV12-3 or TRBV12-4 and TRBJ2-7; unclear D gene. There are 13 residues in the CDR3. V was shortened by 3 bases and J by 2 bases, with 8 bases between the two germline ends. This CDR3 is CASSLTAPYEQYF. In nucleotides, the CDR3 is TGTGCCAGCAGTTTGACGGCGCCCTACGAGCAGTACTTC.

The table lists this clonotype with a few counts. The rearrangement links TRBV11-2 to TRBJ2-7; 10 bases line up with TRBD1. CDR3 size: 16 residues. The V gene's germline CDR1 is SGHAT and CDR2 FQNNGV. V lost 5 bases and J lost 4; bases outside the gene matches: 11. In DNA, the CDR3 is TGTGCCAGCAGCCGCGCATCGACAGGGGGCGGGTACGAGCAGTACTTC. This translates into CASSRASTGGGYEQYF.

The chain recombines TRBV6-1 with TRBJ1-4; no clear D. V was shortened by 4 bases and J by 8 bases, with 14 bases between the two germline ends. Germline assignment: CDR1 MNHNS and CDR2 SASEGT. The CDR3 runs to 14 residues. Here the CDR3 reads CASSGDQNGEKLFF. DNA for the CDR3: TGTGCCAGCAGTGGAGATCAAAACGGGGAAAAACTGTTTTTT.

This clonotype was recorded a few times. The V gene is TRBV10-3, the J gene TRBJ1-4, with 9 bases that match TRBD1. This CDR3 region has 15 residues. J lost 7 bases, V lost 11 bases, and 14 bases had no gene match. The germline CDR1 and CDR2 sequences are ENHRY and SYGVKD. CDR3 in DNA: TGTGCCTCACGACCCAACCGGGACAGGGTTGAAAAACTGTTTTTT. This encodes CASRPNRDRVEKLFF.

This clonotype was detected only a few times. The chain carries TRBV12-3 or TRBV12-4 and TRBJ1-1; TRBD1 matches 8 bases. This CDR3 has 13 amino acids. The V gene end was trimmed by 1 base and the J gene end by 6 bases; junction bases not matched to a gene: 1. The CDR3 region is CASSLVQGAEAFF. In nucleotides, the CDR3 is TGTGCCAGCAGTTTAGTACAGGGGGCTGAAGCTTTCTTT.

The V call is TRBV3-1, the J call TRBJ2-5; weak D call: TRBD1 (6 bases). This CDR3 region has 13 residues. The germline V gene encodes CDR1 LGHDT and CDR2 YNNKEL (reference sequence). Deletions cut 8 bases from V and 1 base from J, with 11 bases between. CDR3 sequence reads: CASGQRFQETQYF. The CDR3 coding sequence is TGTGCCAGCGGACAGAGATTCCAAGAGACCCAGTACTTC.

The rearrangement joins TRBV25-1 to TRBJ2-3, with D perhaps matching TRBD2 (5 bases). Deletions cut 0 bases from V and 6 bases from J, with 16 bases between. From germline, CDR1 is MGHDK and CDR2 SYGVNS. The CDR3 is 16 amino acids. CDR3 nucleotide sequence: TGTGCCAGCAGTGAATATCGGGGAACTGCCCCTGATACGCAGTATTTT. Encoded protein: CASSEYRGTAPDTQYF.

Only a few counts were recorded for this clonotype. The chain has TRBV27 and TRBJ2-7; 8 bases line up with TRBD1. Germline-derived CDR1 and CDR2 are MNHEY and SMNVEV (reference sequence). The CDR3 extends over 15 amino acids. V shed 3 bases and J 3 bases; nucleotides not matched to a gene: 7. The CDR3 loop reads CASSLFRGRFYEQYF. CDR3 in DNA: TGTGCCAGCAGTTTGTTCAGGGGGCGCTTCTACGAGCAGTACTTC.

This clonotype was counted a few times. CDR3 nucleotide sequence: TGTGCCAGCAGCGCAGCGGGGTTAGGTGACTACGAGCAGTACTTC. It yields the protein CASSAAGLGDYEQYF. The rearrangement joins TRBV27 to TRBJ2-7; 7 bases map to TRBD2. CDR3 size: 15 residues. Trimming at V came to 6 bases and at J to 3 bases, leaving 11 bases not matched to a gene. The germline V gene encodes CDR1 MNHEY and CDR2 SMNVEV (reference sequence).

This chain links TRBV7-2 with TRBJ2-5, with a possible D match to TRBD2 (5 bases). TRBJ2-7 explains the end of the DNA better; the J call may be wrong. Germline CDR1 is SGHTA and CDR2 is FQGNSA. The CDR3 length is 16 residues. The DNA for the CDR3 is TGTGCCAGCAGCCCCGTTGGGAAGCGGCTACACTACGAGCAGTACTTC. Its translation: CASSPVGKRLHYEQYF.

The chain has TRBV10-3 and TRBJ2-3; D is ambiguous. V was clipped by 0 bases and J by 12 bases, with 10 bases between them. From germline, CDR1 is ENHRY and CDR2 SYGVKD. The CDR3 is made up of 12 amino acids. The CDR3 reads CAISESEGYQYF. The CDR3 DNA reads TGTGCCATCAGTGAGTCGGAAGGGTACCAGTATTTT.

The genes are TRBV9 and TRBJ2-6, with D perhaps matching TRBD1 (6 bases). The CDR3 consists of 16 residues. The germline V and J ends were trimmed by 4 bases and 2 bases, with 13 bases remaining between them. Germline-derived CDR1 and CDR2 are SGDLS and YYNGEE. CDR3 in amino acids: CASSLLGAAGANVLTF. CDR3 sequence (DNA): TGTGCCAGCAGCTTACTGGGGGCCGCTGGGGCCAACGTCCTGACTTTC.

This chain joins TRBV10-3 and TRBJ2-7; D not certain. With 6 bases removed from V and 3 bases from J, the gap between germline ends came to 9 bases. Looked up from germline, CDR1 is ENHRY and CDR2 is SYGVKD. The CDR3 has 12 amino acids. The CDR3 loop is CAISDADYEQYF. In nucleotides, the CDR3 is TGTGCCATCAGCGACGCCGACTACGAGCAGTACTTC.

In this sample, this clonotype turned up once. The chain is built from TRBV6-1 and TRBJ2-5; 7 bases align to TRBD1. From germline, CDR1 is MNHNS and CDR2 SASEGT. Trimming took 6 bases from V and 5 from J; bases not matched to a gene: 15. The CDR3 spans 16 residues. The CDR3 region is CASRANLRGPSETQYF. Written as DNA, the CDR3 is TGTGCCAGCAGAGCGAACCTGAGGGGGCCAAGTGAGACCCAGTACTTC.

The chain has TRBV12-3 or TRBV12-4 and TRBJ2-3; no clear D. V was clipped by 8 bases and J by 2 bases, with 17 bases between them. This CDR3 is built from 15 residues. CDR3 region: CASGRKSAPTDTQYF. The CDR3 DNA follows: TGTGCCAGCGGAAGGAAATCGGCCCCCACAGATACGCAGTATTTT.

V and J are TRBV7-8 and TRBJ2-5; 9 bases agree with TRBD2. The germline CDR1 and CDR2 sequences are SGHVS and FQNEAQ. The trim removed 6 bases at V and 5 bases at J, leaving 7 bases unmatched. The CDR3 totals 14 residues. The DNA of the CDR3 is TGTGCCAGCAGACCCGGGACTAGCTTTGAGACCCAGTACTTC. This sequence encodes CASRPGTSFETQYF.

The chain is built from TRBV20-1 and TRBJ2-5; 9 nucleotides agree with TRBD1. TRBJ2-7 matches the DNA end more closely, so the J call is doubtful. The CDR3 runs to 13 residues. CDR1 is DFQATT, CDR2 SNEGSKA, per germline (reference sequence). The CDR3 region is CSASTGGNYEQYV. In nucleotides, the CDR3 is TGCAGTGCCTCGACAGGGGGAAACTACGAGCAGTACGTC.

V gene TRBV20-1 combines with J gene TRBJ2-1; D remains unclear. The germline V and J ends were trimmed by 2 bases and 8 bases, with 16 bases remaining between them. The germline V gene has CDR1 DFQATT and CDR2 SNEGSKA (reference sequence). The CDR3 is 14 amino acids. CDR3 loop: CSARSQLARDEQFF. For the CDR3, the DNA is TGCAGTGCTAGATCCCAGTTAGCTAGGGATGAGCAGTTCTTC.

The chain combines TRBV7-9 with TRBJ2-1, with 12 positions matching TRBD2. The ends lost 0 bases at V and 0 bases at J; junction bases unmatched: 9. This CDR3 spans 20 amino acids. The germline V gene has CDR1 SEHNR and CDR2 FQNEAQ (reference sequence). The CDR3 nucleotides read TGTGCCAGCAGCTTAGCTCCTAGCGGGAGGGCAAGGGGCTCCTACAATGAGCAGTTCTTC. Translated: CASSLAPSGRARGSYNEQFF.

The chain carries TRBV29-1 and TRBJ2-1; possible D gene TRBD1, 6 bases. The V gene's germline CDR1 is SQVTM and CDR2 ANQGSEA. The CDR3 runs to 14 residues. Trimming shortened V by 5 bases and J by 0 bases, and 11 bases separated the two germline ends. CDR3 amino acids: CSVKDSSSYNEQFF. Here the CDR3 DNA reads TGCAGCGTTAAGGACAGTAGCTCCTACAATGAGCAGTTCTTC.